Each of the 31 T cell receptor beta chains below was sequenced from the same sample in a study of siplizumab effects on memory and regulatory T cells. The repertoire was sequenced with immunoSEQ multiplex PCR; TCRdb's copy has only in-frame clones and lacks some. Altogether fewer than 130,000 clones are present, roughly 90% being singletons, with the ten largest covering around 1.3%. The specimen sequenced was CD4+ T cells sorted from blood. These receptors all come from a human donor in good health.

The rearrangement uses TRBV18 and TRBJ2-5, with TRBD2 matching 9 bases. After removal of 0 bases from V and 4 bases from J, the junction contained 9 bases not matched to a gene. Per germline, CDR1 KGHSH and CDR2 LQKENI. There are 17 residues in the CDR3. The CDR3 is CASSPPRGGVLGETQYF. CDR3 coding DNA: TGTGCCAGCTCACCACCGCGGGGGGGCGTCTTAGGAGAGACCCAGTACTTC.

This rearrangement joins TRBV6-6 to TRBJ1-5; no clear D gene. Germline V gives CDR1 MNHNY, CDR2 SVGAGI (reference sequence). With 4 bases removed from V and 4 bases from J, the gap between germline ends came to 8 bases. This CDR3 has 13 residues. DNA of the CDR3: TGTGCCAGCAGTTCGGACGGTAATCAGCCCCAGCATTTT. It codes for CASSSDGNQPQHF.

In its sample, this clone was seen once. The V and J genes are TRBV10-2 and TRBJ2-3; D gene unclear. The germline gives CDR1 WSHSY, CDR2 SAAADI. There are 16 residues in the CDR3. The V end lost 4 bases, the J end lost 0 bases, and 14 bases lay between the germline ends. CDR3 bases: TGCGCCAGCAGTGCCCTCCGCACGACTAGCACAGATACGCAGTATTTT. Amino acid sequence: CASSALRTTSTDTQYF.

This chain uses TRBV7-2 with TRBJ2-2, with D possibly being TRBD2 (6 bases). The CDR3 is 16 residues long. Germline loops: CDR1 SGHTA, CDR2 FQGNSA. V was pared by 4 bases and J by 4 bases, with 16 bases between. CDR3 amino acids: CASSSTSGLLTGELFF. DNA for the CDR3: TGTGCCAGCAGCTCCACATCGGGACTTCTCACCGGGGAGCTGTTTTTT.

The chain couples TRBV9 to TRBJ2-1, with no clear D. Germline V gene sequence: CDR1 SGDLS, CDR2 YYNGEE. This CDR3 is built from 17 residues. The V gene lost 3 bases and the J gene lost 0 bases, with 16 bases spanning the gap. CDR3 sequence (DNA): TGTGCCAGCAGCGCCCACCTGTACCCTAGCTCCTACAATGAGCAGTTCTTC. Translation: CASSAHLYPSSYNEQFF.

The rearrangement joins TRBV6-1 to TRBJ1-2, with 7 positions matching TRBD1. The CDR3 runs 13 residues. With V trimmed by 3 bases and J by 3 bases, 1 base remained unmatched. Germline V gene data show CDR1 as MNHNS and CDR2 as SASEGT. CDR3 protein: CASSDTGDYGYTF. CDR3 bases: TGTGCCAGCAGTGATACAGGGGACTATGGCTACACCTTC.

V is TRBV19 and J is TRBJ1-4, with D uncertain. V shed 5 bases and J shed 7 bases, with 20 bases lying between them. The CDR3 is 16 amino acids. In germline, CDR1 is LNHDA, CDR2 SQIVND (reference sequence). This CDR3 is CASSSAGIGLAEKLFF. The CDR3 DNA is TGTGCCAGTAGTTCCGCGGGGATCGGCCTGGCTGAAAAACTGTTTTTT.

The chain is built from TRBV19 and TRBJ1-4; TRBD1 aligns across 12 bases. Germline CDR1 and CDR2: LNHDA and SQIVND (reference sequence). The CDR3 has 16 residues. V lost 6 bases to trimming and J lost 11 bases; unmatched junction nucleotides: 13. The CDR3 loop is CASRGQGAIAGWKLFF. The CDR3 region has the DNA TGTGCCAGTAGGGGACAGGGGGCGATTGCAGGGTGGAAACTGTTTTTT.

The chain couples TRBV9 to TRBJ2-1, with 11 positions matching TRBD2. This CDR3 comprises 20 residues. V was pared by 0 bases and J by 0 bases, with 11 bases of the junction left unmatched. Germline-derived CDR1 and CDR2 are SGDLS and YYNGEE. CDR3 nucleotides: TGTGCCAGCAGCGTAGAGATGAAGGGACTAGCGGATCGCTCCTACAATGAGCAGTTCTTC. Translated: CASSVEMKGLADRSYNEQFF.

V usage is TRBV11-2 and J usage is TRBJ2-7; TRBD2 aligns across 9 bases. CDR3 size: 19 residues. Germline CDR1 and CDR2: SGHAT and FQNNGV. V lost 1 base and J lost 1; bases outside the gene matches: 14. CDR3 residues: CASSLAFYVGAGGSYEQYF. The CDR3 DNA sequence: TGTGCCAGCAGCTTAGCTTTTTACGTTGGAGCGGGAGGTTCCTACGAGCAGTACTTC.

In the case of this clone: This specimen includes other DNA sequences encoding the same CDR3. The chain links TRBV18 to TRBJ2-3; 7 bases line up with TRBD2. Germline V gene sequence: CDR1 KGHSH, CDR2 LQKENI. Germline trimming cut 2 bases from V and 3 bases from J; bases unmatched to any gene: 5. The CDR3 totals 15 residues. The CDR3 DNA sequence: TGTGCCAGCTCACCATGGAGCGGGGAGACAGATACGCAGTATTTT. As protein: CASSPWSGETDTQYF.

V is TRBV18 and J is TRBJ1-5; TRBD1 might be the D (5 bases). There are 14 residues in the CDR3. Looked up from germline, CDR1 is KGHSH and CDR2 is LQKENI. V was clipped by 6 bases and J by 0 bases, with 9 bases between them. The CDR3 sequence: CASSQGYSNQPQHF. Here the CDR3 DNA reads TGTGCCAGCTCCCAGGGTTATAGCAATCAGCCCCAGCATTTT.

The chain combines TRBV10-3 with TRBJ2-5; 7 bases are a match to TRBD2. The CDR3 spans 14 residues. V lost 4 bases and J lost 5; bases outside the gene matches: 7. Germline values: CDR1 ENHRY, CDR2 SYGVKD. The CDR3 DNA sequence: TGTGCCATCAGTGCTGCGGGGGTGGAGGAGACCCAGTACTTC. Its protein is CAISAAGVEETQYF.

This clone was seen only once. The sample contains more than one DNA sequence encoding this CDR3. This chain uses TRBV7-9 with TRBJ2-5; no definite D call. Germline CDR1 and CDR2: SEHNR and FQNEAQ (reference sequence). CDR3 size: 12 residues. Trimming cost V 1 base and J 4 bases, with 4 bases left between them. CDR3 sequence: CASSLESETQYF. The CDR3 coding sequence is TGTGCCAGCAGCTTAGAGTCAGAGACCCAGTACTTC. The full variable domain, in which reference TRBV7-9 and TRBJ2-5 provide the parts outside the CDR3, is DTGVSQNPRHKITKRGQNVTFRCDPISEHNRLYWYRQTLGQGPEFLTYFQNEAQLEKSRLLSDRFSAERPKGSFSTLEIQRTEQGDSAMYLCASSLESETQYFGPGTRLLVL.

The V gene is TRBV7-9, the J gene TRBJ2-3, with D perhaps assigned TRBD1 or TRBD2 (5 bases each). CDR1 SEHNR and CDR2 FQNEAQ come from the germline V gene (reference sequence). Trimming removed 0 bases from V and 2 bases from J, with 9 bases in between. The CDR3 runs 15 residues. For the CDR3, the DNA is TGTGCCAGCAGCTTAGCGCAGGGACCCACAGATACGCAGTATTTT. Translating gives CASSLAQGPTDTQYF.

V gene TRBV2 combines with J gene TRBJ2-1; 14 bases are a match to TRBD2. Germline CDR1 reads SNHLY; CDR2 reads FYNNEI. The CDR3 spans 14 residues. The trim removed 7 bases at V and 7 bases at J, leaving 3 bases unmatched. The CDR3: CASTGLAGGNEQFF. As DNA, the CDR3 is TGTGCCAGCACCGGACTAGCGGGGGGAAATGAGCAGTTCTTC.

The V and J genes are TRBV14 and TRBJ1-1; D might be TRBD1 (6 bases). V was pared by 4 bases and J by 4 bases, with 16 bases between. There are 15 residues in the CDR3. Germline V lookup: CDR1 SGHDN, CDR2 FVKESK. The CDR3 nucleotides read TGTGCCAGCAGCCGGTCCTTAGGGGGAACCACTGAAGCTTTCTTT. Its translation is CASSRSLGGTTEAFF.

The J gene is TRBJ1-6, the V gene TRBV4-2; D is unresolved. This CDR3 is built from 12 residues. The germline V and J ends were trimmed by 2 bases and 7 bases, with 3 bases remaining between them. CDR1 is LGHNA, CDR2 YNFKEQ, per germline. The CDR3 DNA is TGTGCCAGCAGCCAACAAAATTCACCCCTCCACTTT. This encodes CASSQQNSPLHF.

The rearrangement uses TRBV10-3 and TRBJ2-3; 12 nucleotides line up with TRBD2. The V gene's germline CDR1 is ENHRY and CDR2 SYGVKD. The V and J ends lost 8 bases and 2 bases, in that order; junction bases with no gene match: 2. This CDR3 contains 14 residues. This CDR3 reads CAILAGGITDTQYF. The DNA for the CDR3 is TGTGCCATCCTAGCGGGGGGGATCACAGATACGCAGTATTTT.

The CDR3 DNA reads TGTGCCAGCAGCTTGGGACGGCTCTACGAGCAGTACTTC. Residues: CASSLGRLYEQYF. The chain recombines TRBV11-2 with TRBJ2-7, with D perhaps assigned TRBD1 or TRBD2 (5 bases each). The CDR3 runs to 13 residues. Germline values: CDR1 SGHAT, CDR2 FQNNGV. The V gene lost 3 bases and the J gene lost 3 bases, with 9 bases spanning the gap.

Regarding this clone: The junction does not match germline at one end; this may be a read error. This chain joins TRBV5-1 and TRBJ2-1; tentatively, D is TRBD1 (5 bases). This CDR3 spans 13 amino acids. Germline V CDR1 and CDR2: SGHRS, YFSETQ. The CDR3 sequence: CASSLADSNVQFF. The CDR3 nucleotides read TGCGCCAGCAGCTTGGCCGACAGCAATGTGCAGTTCTTC.

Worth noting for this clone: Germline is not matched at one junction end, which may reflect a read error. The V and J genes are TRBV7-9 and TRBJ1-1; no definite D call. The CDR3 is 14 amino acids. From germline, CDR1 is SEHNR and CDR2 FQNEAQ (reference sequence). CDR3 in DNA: TGTGCCAGCAGCTTGGACCTTAAGATGGCTGAGGCTTTCTTT. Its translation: CASSLDLKMAEAFF. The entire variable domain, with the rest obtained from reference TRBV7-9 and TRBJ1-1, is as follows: DTGVSQNPRHKITKRGQNVTFRCDPISEHNRLYWYRQTLGQGPEFLTYFQNEAQLEKSRLLSDRFSAERPKGSFSTLEIQRTEQGDSAMYLCASSLDLKMAEAFFGQGTRLTVV.

The CDR3 sequence: CASSVPGREPNYGYTF. The CDR3 region has the DNA TGTGCCAGCAGTGTGCCGGGACGGGAACCTAACTATGGCTACACCTTC. The rearrangement links TRBV6-6 to TRBJ1-2; D perhaps matches TRBD1 (5 bases). There are 16 residues in the CDR3. The germline CDR1 and CDR2 sequences are MNHNY and SVGAGI (reference sequence). Trimming pared 5 bases from V and 0 bases from J, leaving 16 bases between.

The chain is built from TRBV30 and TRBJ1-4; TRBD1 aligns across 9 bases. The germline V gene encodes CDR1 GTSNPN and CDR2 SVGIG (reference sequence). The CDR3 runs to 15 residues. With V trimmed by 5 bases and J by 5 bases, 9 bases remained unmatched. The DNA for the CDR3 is TGTGCCTGGGCGGGACAGGGAAGTCTGAATGAAAAACTGTTTTTT. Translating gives CAWAGQGSLNEKLFF.

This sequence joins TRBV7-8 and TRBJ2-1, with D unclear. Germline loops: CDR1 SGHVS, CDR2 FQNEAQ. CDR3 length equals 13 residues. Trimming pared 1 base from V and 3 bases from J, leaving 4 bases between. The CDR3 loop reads CASSLGSYNEQFF. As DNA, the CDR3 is TGTGCCAGCAGCTTAGGAAGCTACAATGAGCAGTTCTTC.

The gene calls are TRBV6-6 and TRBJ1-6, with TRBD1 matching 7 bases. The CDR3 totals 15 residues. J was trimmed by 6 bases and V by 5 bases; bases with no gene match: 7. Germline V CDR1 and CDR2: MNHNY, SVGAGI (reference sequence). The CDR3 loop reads CASSPRQGGNSPLHF. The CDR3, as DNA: TGTGCCAGCAGTCCGCGACAGGGAGGTAATTCACCCCTCCACTTT.

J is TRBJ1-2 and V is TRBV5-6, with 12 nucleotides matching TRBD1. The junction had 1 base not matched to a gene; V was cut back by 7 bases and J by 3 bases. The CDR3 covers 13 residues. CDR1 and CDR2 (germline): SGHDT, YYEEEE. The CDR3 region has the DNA TGTGCCAGCGGGACAGGGGGCGACTATGGCTACACCTTC. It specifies CASGTGGDYGYTF. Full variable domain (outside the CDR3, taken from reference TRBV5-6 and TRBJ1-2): DAGVTQSPTHLIKTRGQQVTLRCSPKSGHDTVSWYQQALGQGPQFIFQYYEEEERQRGNFPDRFSGHQFPNYSSELNVNALLLGDSALYLCASGTGGDYGYTFGSGTRLTVV.

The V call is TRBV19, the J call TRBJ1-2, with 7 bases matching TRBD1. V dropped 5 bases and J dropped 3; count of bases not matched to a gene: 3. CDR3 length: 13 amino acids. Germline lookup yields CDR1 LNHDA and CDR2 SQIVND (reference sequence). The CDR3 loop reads CASSRDSYYGYTF. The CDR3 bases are TGTGCCAGTAGTCGGGACAGTTACTATGGCTACACCTTC.

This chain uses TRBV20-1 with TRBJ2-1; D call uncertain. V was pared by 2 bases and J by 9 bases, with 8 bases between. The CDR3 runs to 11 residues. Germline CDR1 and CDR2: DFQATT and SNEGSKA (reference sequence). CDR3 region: CSARRLVEQFF. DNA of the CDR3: TGCAGTGCTAGAAGGCTTGTTGAGCAGTTCTTC.

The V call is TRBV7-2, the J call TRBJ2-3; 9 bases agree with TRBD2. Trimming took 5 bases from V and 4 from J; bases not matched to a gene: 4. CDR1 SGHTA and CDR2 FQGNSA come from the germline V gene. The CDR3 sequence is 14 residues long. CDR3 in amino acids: CASSHGTSPDTQYF. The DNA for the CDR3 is TGTGCCAGCAGCCACGGGACTAGCCCAGATACGCAGTATTTT.

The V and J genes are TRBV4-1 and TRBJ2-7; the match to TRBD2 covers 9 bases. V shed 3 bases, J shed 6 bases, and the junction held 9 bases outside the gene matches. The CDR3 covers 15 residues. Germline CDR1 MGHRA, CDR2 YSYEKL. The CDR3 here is CASSQGGREGSEQYF. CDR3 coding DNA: TGCGCCAGCAGCCAGGGAGGGCGGGAGGGGAGCGAGCAGTACTTC.